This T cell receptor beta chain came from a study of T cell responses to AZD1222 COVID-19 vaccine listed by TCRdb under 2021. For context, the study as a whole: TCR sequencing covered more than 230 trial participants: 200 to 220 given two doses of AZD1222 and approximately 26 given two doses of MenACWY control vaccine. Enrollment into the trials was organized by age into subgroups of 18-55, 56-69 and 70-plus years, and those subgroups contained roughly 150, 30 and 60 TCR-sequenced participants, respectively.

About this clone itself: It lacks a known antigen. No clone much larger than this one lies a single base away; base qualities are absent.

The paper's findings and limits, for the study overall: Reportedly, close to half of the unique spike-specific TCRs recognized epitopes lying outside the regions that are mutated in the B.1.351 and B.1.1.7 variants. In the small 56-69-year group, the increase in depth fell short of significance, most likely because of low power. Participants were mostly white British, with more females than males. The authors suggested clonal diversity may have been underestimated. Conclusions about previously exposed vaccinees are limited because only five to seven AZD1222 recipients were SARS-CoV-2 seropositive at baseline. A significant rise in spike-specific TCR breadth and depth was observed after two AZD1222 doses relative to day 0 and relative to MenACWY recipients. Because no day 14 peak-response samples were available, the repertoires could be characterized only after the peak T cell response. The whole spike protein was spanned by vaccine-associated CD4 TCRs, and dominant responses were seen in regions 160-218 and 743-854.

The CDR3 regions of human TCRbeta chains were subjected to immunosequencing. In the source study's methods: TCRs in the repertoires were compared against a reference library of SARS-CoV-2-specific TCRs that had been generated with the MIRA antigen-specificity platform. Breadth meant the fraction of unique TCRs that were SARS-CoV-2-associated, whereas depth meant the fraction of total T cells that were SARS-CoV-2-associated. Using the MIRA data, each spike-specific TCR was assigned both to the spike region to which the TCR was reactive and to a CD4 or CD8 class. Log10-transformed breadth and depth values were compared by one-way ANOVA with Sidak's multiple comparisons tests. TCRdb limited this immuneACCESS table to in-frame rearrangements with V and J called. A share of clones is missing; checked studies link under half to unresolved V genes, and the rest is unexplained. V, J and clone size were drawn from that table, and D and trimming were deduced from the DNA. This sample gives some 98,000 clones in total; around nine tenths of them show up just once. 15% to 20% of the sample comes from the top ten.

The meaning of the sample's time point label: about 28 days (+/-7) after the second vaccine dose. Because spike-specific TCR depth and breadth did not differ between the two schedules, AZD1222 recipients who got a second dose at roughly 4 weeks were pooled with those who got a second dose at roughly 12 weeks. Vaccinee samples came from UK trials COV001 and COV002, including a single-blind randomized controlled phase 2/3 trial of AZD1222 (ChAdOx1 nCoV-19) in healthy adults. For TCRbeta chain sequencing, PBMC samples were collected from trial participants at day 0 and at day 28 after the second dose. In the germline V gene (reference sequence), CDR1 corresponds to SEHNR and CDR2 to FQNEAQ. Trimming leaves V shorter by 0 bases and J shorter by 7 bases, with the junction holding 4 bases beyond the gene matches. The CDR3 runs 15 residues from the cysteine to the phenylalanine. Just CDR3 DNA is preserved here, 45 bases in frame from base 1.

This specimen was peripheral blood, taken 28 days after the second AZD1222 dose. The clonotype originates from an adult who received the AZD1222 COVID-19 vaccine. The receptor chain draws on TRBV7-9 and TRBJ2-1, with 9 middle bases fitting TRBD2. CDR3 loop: CASSLAAGGSNEQFF. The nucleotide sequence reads TGTGCCAGCAGCTTAGCTGCGGGAGGGTCGAATGAGCAGTTCTTC.